This entry lists 4 T cell receptor beta chains sequenced from one sample in a study of T-cell memory formation after mild COVID-19 (dated by TCRdb to the early 2020s). Library prep was done by 5' RACE. Sequencing used an Illumina NovaSeq 6000. The public reads were reanalyzed by TCRdb: fastp trimming at Q25, MiXCR alignment, in-frame beta chains only. Entries are consolidated by CDR3 protein sequence, retaining the most common genes and DNA. The sample includes fewer than 600,000 distinct CDR3 sequences, with 20% to 25% observed a single time. The ten largest clonotypes hold 7.5% to 9.5% of the sample. The sample consisted of PBMCs or a T cell subset sorted from them (not recorded which). The receptors were sampled from an adult woman who had mild COVID-19 (a few samples of this study predate the infection). The sample titles of this study are shuffled in the database, so cell type and time point are left out; the donor was told from shared clones.

This clonotype was found a few times. This chain uses TRBV30 with TRBJ1-1, with D possibly being TRBD1 (6 bases). V lost 1 base and J lost 6, with 9 bases in between. CDR1 GTSNPN and CDR2 SVGIG come from the germline V gene (reference sequence). This CDR3 is 12 amino acids long. As DNA, the CDR3 is TGTGCCTGGAGTGCAGGGGATGCTGAAGCTTTCTTT. This encodes CAWSAGDAEAFF.

This clonotype was observed a few times. The CDR3 DNA reads TGCGCCAGCACCGACGGGACAGGGGAAGGCGAGCAGTACTTC. This encodes CASTDGTGEGEQYF. The chain couples TRBV5-1 to TRBJ2-7, with TRBD1 matching 10 bases. Germline V gives CDR1 SGHRS, CDR2 YFSETQ. The CDR3 has 14 residues. The trim removed 6 bases at V and 6 bases at J, leaving 9 bases unmatched.

The DNA for the CDR3 is TGTGCCAGCTCAACCGGGCGGACAGGGTTAGAGACCCAGTACTTC. Its protein product is CASSTGRTGLETQYF. This chain connects TRBV18 to TRBJ2-5; 8 nucleotides line up with TRBD1. With V trimmed by 5 bases and J by 4 bases, 9 bases remained unmatched. The CDR3 loop spans 15 amino acids. The germline V gene encodes CDR1 KGHSH and CDR2 LQKENI.

The rearrangement links TRBV6-4 to TRBJ2-3; D is unresolved. There are 15 residues in the CDR3. The V gene lost 2 bases and the J gene lost 1 base, with 10 bases spanning the gap. Germline V gene lookup returns CDR1 MRHNA and CDR2 SNTAGT. DNA of the CDR3: TGTGCCAGCAGTGACAACTCCGCGGGCACAGATACGCAGTATTTT. This translates into CASSDNSAGTDTQYF.